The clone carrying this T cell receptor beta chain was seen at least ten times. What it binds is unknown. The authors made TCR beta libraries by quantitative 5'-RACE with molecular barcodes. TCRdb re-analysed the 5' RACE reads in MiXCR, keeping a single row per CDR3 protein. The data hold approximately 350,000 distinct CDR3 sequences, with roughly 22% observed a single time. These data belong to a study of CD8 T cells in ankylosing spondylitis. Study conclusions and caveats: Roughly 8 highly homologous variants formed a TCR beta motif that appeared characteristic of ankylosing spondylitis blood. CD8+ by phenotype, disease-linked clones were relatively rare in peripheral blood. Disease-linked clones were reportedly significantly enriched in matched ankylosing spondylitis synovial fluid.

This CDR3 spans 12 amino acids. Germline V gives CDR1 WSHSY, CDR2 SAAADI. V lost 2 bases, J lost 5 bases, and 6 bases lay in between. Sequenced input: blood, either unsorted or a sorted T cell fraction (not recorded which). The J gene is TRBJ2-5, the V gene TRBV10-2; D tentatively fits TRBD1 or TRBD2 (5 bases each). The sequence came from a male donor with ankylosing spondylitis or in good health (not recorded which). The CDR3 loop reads CASSEGDETQYF. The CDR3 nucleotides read TGCGCCAGCAGTGAGGGGGACGAGACCCAGTACTTC.